This TCR beta chain was sequenced during a study of blood T cell repertoires in COVID-19. Study details: COVID-19 samples, acute and convalescent, were from the United States, Italy and Spain. PBMCs, B-cell-depleted T cells, or T cells were the source of the cDNA or gDNA that made up the material.

Authors' processing steps: Cell counts per sample came from amplifying reference gene primers. Clones were read by immunoSEQ multiplex PCR, and TCRdb kept only the in-frame ones, dropping some. V and J calls and clone size are given by that table; D and trimming were obtained from the DNA. The table records about 220,000 clones, under 90% of them present only once. V lost 5 bases to trimming and J lost 0 bases; unmatched junction nucleotides: 7. The CDR3 extends over 17 amino acids. CDR1 is SEHNR and CDR2 is FQNEAQ in the germline V gene (reference sequence). The sequenced material came from peripheral blood. This sequence originates from an older woman who had recovered from COVID-19. The V and J genes are TRBV7-9 and TRBJ1-2, with TRBD1 identical over 12 bases. The CDR3 spells CASSHRDRGRPNYGYTF. The DNA of the CDR3 is TGTGCCAGCAGCCACCGGGACAGGGGGCGGCCTAACTATGGCTACACCTTC.